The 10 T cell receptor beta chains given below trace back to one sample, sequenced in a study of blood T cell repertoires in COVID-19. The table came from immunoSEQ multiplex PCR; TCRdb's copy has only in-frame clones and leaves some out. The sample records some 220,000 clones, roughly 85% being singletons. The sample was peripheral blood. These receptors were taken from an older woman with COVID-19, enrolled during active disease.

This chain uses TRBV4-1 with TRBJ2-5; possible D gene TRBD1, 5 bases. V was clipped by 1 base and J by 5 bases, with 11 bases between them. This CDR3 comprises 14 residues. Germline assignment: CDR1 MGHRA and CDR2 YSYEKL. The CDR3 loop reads CASSQASGYETQYF. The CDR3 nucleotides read TGCGCCAGCAGCCAAGCGTCAGGGTACGAGACCCAGTACTTC.

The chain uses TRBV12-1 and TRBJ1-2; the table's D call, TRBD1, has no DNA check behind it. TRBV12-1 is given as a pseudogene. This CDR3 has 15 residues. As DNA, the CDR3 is TGTGCCGGACCTCGTGAAGGGGCTATAGACTATGGCTACACCTTC. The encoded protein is CAGPREGAIDYGYTF.

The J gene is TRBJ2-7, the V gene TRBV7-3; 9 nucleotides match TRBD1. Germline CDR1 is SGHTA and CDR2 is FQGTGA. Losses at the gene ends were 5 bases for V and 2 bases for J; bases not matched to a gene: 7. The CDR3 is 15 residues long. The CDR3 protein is CASSPGTGSPYEQYF. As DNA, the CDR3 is TGTGCCAGCAGCCCCGGGACAGGGTCCCCCTACGAGCAGTACTTC.

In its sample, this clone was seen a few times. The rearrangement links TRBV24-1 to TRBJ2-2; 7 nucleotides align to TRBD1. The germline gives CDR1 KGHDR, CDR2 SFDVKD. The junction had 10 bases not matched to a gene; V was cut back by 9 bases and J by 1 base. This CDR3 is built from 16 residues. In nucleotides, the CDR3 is TGTGCCACCGCCCAGACAGGGACCGAGAACACCGGGGAGCTGTTTTTT. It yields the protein CATAQTGTENTGELFF.

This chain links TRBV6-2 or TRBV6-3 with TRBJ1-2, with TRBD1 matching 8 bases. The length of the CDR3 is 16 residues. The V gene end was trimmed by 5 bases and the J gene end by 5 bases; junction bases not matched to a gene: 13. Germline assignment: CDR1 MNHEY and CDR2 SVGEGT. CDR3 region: CASSGDRGRPFYGYTF. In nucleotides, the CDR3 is TGTGCCAGCAGTGGAGACAGGGGACGCCCCTTTTATGGCTACACCTTC.

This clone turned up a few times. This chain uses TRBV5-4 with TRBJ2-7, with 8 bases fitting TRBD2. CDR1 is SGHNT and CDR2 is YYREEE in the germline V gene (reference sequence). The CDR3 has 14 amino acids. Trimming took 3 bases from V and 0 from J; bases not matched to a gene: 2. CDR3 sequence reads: CASSSGTSSYEQYF. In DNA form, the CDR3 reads TGTGCCAGCAGCTCCGGGACTAGCTCCTACGAGCAGTACTTC.

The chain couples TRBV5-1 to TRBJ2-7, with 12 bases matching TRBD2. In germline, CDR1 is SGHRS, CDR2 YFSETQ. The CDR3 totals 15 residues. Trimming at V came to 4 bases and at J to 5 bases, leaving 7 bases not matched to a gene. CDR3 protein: CASSSRLAGANEQYF. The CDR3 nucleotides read TGCGCCAGCAGCAGCCGACTAGCGGGAGCCAACGAGCAGTACTTC.

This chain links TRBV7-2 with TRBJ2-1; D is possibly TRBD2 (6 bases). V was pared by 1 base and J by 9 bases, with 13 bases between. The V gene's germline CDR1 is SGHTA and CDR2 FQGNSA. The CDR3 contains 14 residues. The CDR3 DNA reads TGTGCCAGCAGCTTAGAGGGAGGTTTGGGTGAGCAGTTCTTC. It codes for CASSLEGGLGEQFF.

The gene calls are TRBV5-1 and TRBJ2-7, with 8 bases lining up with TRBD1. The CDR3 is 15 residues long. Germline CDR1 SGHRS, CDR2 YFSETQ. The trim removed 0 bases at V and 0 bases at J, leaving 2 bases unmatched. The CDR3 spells CASSLGTGNSYEQYF. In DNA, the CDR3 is TGCGCCAGCAGCTTGGGGACAGGGAACTCCTACGAGCAGTACTTC.

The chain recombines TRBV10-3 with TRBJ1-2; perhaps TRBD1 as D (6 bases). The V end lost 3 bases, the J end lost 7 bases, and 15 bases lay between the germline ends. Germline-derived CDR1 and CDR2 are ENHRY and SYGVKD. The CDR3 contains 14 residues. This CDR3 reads CAISDLAGVGGYTF. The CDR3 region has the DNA TGTGCCATCAGTGACCTGGCAGGGGTAGGTGGCTACACCTTC.